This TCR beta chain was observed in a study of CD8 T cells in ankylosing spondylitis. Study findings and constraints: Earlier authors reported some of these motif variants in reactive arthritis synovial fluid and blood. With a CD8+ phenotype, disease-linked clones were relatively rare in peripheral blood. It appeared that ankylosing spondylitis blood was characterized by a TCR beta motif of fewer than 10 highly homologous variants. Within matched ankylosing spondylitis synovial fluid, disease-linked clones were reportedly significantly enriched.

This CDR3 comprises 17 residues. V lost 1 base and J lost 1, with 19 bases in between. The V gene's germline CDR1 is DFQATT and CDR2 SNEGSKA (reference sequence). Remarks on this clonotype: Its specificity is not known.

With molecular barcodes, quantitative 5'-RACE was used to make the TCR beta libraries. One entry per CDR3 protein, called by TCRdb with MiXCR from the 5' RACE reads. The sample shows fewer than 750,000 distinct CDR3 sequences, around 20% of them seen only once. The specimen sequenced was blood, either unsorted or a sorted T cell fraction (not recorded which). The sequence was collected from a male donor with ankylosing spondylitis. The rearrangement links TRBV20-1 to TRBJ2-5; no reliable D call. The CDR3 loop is CSARALDIGASQETQYF. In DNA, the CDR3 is TGCAGTGCTAGAGCACTTGATATTGGCGCGAGCCAAGAGACCCAGTACTTC.